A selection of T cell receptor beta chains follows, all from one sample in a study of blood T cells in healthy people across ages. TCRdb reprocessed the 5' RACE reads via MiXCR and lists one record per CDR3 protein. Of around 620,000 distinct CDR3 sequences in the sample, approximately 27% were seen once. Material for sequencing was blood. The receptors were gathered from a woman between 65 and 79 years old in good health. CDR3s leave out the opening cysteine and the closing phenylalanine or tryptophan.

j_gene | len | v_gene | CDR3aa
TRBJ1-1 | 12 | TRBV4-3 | ASSYRGQQDEAF
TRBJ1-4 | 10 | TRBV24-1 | ATSDRNEKLF
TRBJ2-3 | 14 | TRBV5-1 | ASSLPSSGGTDTQY
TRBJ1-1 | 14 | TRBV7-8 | ASRKTRQGQNTEAF
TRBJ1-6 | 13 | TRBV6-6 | ASSYGGQGDSPLH
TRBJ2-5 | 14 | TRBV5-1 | ASSRRLAGGEETQY
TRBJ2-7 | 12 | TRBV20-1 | SAAPGTGGWEQY
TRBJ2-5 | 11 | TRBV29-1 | STKDPGPETQY
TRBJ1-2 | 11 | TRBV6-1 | ASSDRLRGGYT
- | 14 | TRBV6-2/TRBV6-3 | ASSPSRTSGGYEQY
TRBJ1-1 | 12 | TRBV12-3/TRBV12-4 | ASSLRGGTERAF
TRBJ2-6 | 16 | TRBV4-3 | ASSQDPGGYSGANVLT
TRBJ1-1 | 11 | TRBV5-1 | ASSLGGPGEAF
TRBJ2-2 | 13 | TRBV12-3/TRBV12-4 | ASNPSGTGSGELF
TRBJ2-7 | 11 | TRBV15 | ATSRGGAGEQY
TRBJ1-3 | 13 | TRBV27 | ASKVQGDSGNTIY
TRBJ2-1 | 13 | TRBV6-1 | ASTRGTMSGGEQF
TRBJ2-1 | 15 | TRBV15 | ATSREVISEGTNEQF
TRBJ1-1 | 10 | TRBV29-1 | SVDRQGEETF
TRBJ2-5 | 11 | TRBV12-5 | ASGSSGAETQY
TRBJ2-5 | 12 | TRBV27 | ASSSGQGFETQY